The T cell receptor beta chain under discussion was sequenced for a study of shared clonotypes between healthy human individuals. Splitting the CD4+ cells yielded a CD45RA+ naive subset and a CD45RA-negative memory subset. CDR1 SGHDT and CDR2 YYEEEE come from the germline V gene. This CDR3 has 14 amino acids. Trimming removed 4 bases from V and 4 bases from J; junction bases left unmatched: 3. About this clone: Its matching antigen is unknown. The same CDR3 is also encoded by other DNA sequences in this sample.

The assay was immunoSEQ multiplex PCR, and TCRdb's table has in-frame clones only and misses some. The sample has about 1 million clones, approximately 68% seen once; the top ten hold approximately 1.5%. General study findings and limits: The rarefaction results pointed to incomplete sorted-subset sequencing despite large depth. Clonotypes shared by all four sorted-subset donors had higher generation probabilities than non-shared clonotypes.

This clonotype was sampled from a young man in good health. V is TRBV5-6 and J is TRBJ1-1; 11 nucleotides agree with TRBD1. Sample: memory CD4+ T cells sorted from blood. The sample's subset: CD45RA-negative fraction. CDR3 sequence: CASSPGQGVTEAFF. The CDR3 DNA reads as TGTGCCAGCAGCCCGGGACAGGGGGTCACTGAAGCTTTCTTT.